This TCR beta chain was documented in a study of cytomegalovirus exposure and HLA in healthy donors. On this clone: The target antigen is unknown.

Study observations and caveats: Another analysis was done later, and it associated 16,951 TCR beta sequences with HLA alleles at 0.05 false discovery rate.

PCR was performed using 60 Vbeta and 13 Jbeta primers. TCRdb's table, derived via immunoSEQ multiplex PCR, lists solely in-frame clones and lacks some. This sample has around 32,000 clones, with 35% to 50% found just once. Sequencing was carried out using PBMCs. The TCR comes from a woman in her forties or fifties in good health and CMV-seronegative.

The CDR3 protein is CASSIGQGSYGYTF. The CDR3 nucleotides read TGTGCCAGTAGTATAGGGCAGGGAAGCTATGGCTACACCTTC. V and J are TRBV19 and TRBJ1-2; D might be TRBD1 (5 bases). The germline gives CDR1 LNHDA, CDR2 SQIVND (reference sequence). V was shortened by 1 base and J by 4 bases, with 10 bases between the two germline ends. This CDR3 spans 14 amino acids.